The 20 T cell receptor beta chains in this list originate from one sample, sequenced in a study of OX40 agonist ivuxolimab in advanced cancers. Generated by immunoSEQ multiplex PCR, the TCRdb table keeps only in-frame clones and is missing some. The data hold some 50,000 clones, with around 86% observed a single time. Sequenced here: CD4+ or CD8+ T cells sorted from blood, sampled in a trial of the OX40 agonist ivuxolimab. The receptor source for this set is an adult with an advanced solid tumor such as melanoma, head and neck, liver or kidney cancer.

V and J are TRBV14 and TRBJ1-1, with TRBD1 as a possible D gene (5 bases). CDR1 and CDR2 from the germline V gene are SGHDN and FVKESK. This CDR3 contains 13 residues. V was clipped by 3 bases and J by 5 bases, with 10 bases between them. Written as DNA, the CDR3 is TGTGCCAGCAGCCACCACGACAGAACTGAAGCTTTCTTT. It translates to CASSHHDRTEAFF.

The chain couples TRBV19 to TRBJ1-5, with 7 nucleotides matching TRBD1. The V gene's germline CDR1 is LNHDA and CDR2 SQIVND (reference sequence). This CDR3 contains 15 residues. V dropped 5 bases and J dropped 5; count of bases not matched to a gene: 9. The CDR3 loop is CASSAAGGLDQPQHF. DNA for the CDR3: TGTGCCAGTAGTGCGGCAGGGGGTCTCGATCAGCCCCAGCATTTT.

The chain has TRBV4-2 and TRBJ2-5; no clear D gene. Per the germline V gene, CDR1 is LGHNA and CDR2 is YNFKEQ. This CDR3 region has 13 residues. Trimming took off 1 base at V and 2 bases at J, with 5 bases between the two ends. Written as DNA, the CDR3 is TGTGCCAGCAGCCAAGGGAATCAAGAGACCCAGTACTTC. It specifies CASSQGNQETQYF.

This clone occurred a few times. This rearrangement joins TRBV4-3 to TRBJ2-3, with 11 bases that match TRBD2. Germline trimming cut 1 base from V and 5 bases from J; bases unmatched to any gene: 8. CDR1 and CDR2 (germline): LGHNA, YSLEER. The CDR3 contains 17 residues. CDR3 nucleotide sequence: TGCGCCAGCAGCCAAGCCCCCGGGCTAGCGGGAGGAGATACGCAGTATTTT. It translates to CASSQAPGLAGGDTQYF.

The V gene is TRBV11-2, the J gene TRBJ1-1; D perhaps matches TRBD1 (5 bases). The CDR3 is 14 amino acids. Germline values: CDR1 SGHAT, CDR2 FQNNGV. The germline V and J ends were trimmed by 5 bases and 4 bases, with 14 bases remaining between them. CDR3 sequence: CASSPGGVTTEAFF. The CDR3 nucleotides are TGTGCCAGCAGCCCCGGGGGGGTGACCACTGAAGCTTTCTTT.

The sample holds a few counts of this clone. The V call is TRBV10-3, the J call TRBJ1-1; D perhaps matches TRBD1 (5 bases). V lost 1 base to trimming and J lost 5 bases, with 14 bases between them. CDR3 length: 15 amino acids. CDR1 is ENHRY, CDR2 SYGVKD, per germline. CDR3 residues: CAISEYDSKGTEAFF. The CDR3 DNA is TGTGCCATCAGTGAGTATGACAGCAAAGGTACTGAAGCTTTCTTT.

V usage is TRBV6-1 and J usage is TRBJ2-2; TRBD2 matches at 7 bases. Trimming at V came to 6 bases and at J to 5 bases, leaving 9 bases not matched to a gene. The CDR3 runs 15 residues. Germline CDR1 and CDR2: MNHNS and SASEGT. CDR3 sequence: CASSPRGRRTGELFF. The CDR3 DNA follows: TGTGCCAGCAGCCCGCGGGGGAGGAGGACCGGGGAGCTGTTTTTT.

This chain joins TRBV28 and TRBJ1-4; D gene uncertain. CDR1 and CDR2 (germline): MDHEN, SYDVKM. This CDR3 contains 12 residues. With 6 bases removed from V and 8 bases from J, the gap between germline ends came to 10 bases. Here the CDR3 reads CASSLGGEKLFF. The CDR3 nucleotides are TGTGCCAGCAGCCTCGGTGGGGAAAAACTGTTTTTT.

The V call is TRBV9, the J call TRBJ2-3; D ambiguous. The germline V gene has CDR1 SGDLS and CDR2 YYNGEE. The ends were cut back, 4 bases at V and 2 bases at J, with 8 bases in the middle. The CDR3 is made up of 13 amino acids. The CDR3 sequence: CASSQPPTDTQYF. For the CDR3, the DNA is TGTGCCAGCAGCCAACCCCCCACAGATACGCAGTATTTT.

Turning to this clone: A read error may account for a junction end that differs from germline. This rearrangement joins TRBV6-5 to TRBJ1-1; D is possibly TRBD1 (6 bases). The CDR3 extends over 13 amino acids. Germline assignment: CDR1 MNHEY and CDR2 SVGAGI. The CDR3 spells CAISSQGNTEAFF. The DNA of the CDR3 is TGTGCCATCAGTTCACAGGGGAACACTGAAGCTTTCTTT.

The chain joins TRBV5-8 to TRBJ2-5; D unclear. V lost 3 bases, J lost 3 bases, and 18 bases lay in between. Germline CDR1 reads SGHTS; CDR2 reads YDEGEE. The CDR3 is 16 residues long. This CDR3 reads CASSSNDGQAKETQYF. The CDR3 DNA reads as TGTGCCAGCAGCTCTAACGACGGCCAGGCTAAAGAGACCCAGTACTTC. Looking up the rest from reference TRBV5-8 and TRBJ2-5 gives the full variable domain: EAGVTQSPTHLIKTRGQQATLRCSPISGHTSVYWYQQALGLGLQFLLWYDEGEERNRGNFPPRFSGRQFPNYSSELNVNALELEDSALYLCASSSNDGQAKETQYFGPGTRLLVL.

As DNA, the CDR3 is TGTGCCAGCAGCCGCACTGGTGAGGGGAACGAGCAGTTCTTC. This gives the protein CASSRTGEGNEQFF. V and J are TRBV6-5 and TRBJ2-1; D could derive from TRBD1 or TRBD2 (5 bases each). Germline-derived CDR1 and CDR2 are MNHEY and SVGAGI. V was cut by 6 bases and J by 10 bases, with 19 bases left in between. This CDR3 has 14 residues.

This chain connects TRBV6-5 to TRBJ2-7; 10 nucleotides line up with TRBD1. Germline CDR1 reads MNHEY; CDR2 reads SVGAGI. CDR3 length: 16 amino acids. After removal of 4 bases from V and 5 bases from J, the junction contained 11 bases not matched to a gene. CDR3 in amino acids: CASSSEGQGRLHEQYF. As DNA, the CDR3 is TGTGCCAGCAGTTCCGAGGGACAGGGGCGTCTCCACGAGCAGTACTTC.

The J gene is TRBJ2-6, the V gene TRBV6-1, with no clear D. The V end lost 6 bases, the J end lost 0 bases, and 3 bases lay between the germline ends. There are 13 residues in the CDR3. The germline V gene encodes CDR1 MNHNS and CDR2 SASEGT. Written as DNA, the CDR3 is TGTGCCAGCAGAGTCTCTGGGGCCAACGTCCTGACTTTC. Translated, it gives CASRVSGANVLTF.

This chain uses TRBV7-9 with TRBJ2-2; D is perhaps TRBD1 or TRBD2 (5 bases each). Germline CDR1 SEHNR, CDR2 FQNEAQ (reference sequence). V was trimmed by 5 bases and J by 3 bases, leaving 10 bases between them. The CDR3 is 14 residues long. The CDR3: CASSGQGDTGELFF. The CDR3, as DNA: TGTGCCAGCAGCGGGCAGGGAGACACCGGGGAGCTGTTTTTT.

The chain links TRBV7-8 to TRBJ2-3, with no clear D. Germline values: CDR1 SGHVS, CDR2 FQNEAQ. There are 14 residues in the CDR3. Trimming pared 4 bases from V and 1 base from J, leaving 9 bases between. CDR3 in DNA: TGTGCCAGCAGCTCCGCTTCGGGCACAGATACGCAGTATTTT. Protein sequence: CASSSASGTDTQYF.

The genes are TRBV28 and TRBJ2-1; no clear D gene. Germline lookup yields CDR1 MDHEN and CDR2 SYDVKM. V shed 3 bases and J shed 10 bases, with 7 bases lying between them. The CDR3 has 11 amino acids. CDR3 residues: CASSLGIEQFF. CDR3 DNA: TGTGCCAGCAGTTTGGGGATCGAGCAGTTCTTC.

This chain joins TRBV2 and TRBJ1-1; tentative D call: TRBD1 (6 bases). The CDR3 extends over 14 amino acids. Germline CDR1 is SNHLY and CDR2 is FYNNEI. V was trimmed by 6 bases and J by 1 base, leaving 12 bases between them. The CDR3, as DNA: TGTGCCAGCAGGCAGGACAGAACGAACACTGAAGCTTTCTTT. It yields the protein CASRQDRTNTEAFF.

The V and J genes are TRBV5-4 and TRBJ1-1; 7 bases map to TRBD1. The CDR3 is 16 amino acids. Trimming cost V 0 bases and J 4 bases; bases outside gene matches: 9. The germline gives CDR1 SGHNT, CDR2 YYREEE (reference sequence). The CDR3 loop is CASSLVMVAGGTEAFF. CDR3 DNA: TGTGCCAGCAGCTTGGTCATGGTCGCAGGGGGCACTGAAGCTTTCTTT. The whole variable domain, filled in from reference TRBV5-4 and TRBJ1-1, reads ETGVTQSPTHLIKTRGQQVTLRCSSQSGHNTVSWYQQALGQGPQFIFQYYREEENGRGNFPPRFSGLQFPNYSSELNVNALELDDSALYLCASSLVMVAGGTEAFFGQGTRLTVV.

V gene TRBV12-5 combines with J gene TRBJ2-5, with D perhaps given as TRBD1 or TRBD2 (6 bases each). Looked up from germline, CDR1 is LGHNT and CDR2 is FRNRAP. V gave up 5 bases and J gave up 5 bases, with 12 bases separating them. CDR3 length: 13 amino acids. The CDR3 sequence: CASGPGGTETQYF. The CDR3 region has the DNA TGTGCTAGTGGTCCCGGGGGCACGGAGACCCAGTACTTC.